This passage covers 17 T cell receptor beta chains from one sample sequenced in a study of Ad26.COV2.S vaccination and SARS-CoV-2 variants. As to treatment: around 19 received Ad26.COV2.S at low or high dose, single or two shots; roughly 5 received placebo; per-sample allocation not given. Repertoires come from day 63 after the first vaccine or placebo injection. Clones were read by immunoSEQ multiplex PCR, and TCRdb kept only the in-frame ones, dropping some. Of hundreds of thousands of clones in the sample, around 87% are singletons; the top ten hold about 3.1%. Sequenced here: peripheral blood, sampled in a trial of Ad26.COV2.S vaccine versus placebo. Every receptor here comes from a person between 18 and 59 years old who received the Ad26.COV2.S COVID-19 vaccine or a placebo.

This chain links TRBV19 with TRBJ2-2; 9 bases are a match to TRBD1. Germline values: CDR1 LNHDA, CDR2 SQIVND (reference sequence). V dropped 3 bases and J dropped 1; count of bases not matched to a gene: 3. The CDR3 is made up of 16 amino acids. DNA of the CDR3: TGTGCCAGTAGTATTCCGACAGGGGGGAACACCGGGGAGCTGTTTTTT. Translating it yields CASSIPTGGNTGELFF.

This clone showed up just a few times. The rearrangement joins TRBV19 to TRBJ1-5, with TRBD1 as a possible D gene (6 bases). This CDR3 comprises 14 residues. V dropped 3 bases and J dropped 4 bases, with 10 bases sitting between them. Germline CDR1 is LNHDA and CDR2 is SQIVND (reference sequence). CDR3 sequence reads: CASSIIGGNQPQHF. The CDR3 region has the DNA TGTGCCAGTAGTATTATAGGGGGGAATCAGCCCCAGCATTTT.

The V gene is TRBV12-3 or TRBV12-4, the J gene TRBJ2-1, with D perhaps TRBD2 (5 bases). V gave up 6 bases and J gave up 7 bases, with 13 bases separating them. This CDR3 comprises 13 residues. The CDR3, as DNA: TGTGCCAGCAGATCCGAGGGTTGGAATGAGCAGTTCTTC. Amino acid sequence: CASRSEGWNEQFF.

The V call is TRBV7-6, the J call TRBJ1-1; 8 nucleotides match TRBD1. Germline-derived CDR1 and CDR2 are SGHVS and FNYEAQ. The J segment lost 5 bases and the V segment lost 5 bases, leaving 13 bases of the junction unmatched. The CDR3 has 16 residues. CDR3 loop: CASSVRPGQEKTEAFF. DNA of the CDR3: TGTGCCAGCAGCGTTCGACCGGGACAGGAAAAAACTGAAGCTTTCTTT.

V gene TRBV19 combines with J gene TRBJ2-7, with 9 nucleotides matching TRBD1. Germline loops: CDR1 LNHDA, CDR2 SQIVND (reference sequence). J gave up 3 bases and V 1 base, and 1 base lay outside the gene matches. The CDR3 extends over 14 amino acids. The CDR3 region is CASSIAGQGYEQYF. The CDR3 DNA is TGTGCCAGTAGTATAGCGGGACAGGGCTACGAGCAGTACTTC.

V gene TRBV30 combines with J gene TRBJ2-6; D unclear. Germline loops: CDR1 GTSNPN, CDR2 SVGIG (reference sequence). Trimming removed 1 base from V and 4 bases from J, with 11 bases in between. This CDR3 has 15 amino acids. The CDR3 region has the DNA TGTGCCTGGAGTGCCCAGGTTGGGGGGGCCAACGTCCTGACTTTC. It encodes CAWSAQVGGANVLTF.

V is TRBV7-2 and J is TRBJ2-1; 8 nucleotides agree with TRBD1. The trim removed 5 bases at V and 10 bases at J, leaving 10 bases unmatched. The germline V gene has CDR1 SGHTA and CDR2 FQGNSA. CDR3 length: 14 residues. The CDR3, as DNA: TGTGCCAGCAGCCCGAAGACAGGGGAGCGAGAGCAGTTCTTC. Residues: CASSPKTGEREQFF.

This chain connects TRBV19 to TRBJ2-1; D not resolved. V shed 5 bases and J shed 1 base, with 9 bases lying between them. Germline lookup yields CDR1 LNHDA and CDR2 SQIVND (reference sequence). This CDR3 spans 14 amino acids. CDR3 in amino acids: CASSSRVSYNEQFF. The CDR3 bases are TGTGCCAGTAGTTCTAGGGTGTCCTACAATGAGCAGTTCTTC.

This clone has just a few counts. The chain carries TRBV7-9 and TRBJ1-1, with 7 bases lining up with TRBD1. Unmatched junction bases numbered 4, after V lost 4 bases and J lost 5 bases. Per germline, CDR1 SEHNR and CDR2 FQNEAQ (reference sequence). The CDR3 loop spans 13 amino acids. The CDR3 loop reads CASSYSQGTEAFF. The CDR3 bases are TGTGCCAGCAGCTACTCACAGGGGACTGAAGCTTTCTTT.

V is TRBV7-3 and J is TRBJ1-1; the D is unclear. In germline, CDR1 is SGHTA, CDR2 FQGTGA. V was shortened by 6 bases and J by 2 bases, with 10 bases between the two germline ends. The CDR3 contains 13 residues. CDR3 coding DNA: TGTGCCAGCAGGATGGGTCTAAACACTGAAGCTTTCTTT. Amino acids: CASRMGLNTEAFF.

The rearrangement links TRBV3-1 (or the pseudogene TRBV3-2) to TRBJ2-5; D is possibly TRBD1 (6 bases). Germline lookup yields CDR1 LGHDT and CDR2 YNNKEL (reference sequence). Trimming stripped 4 bases from V and 4 bases from J, with 10 bases between. This CDR3 region has 13 residues. The chain's CDR3 is CASSPRGSETQYF. The CDR3 bases are TGTGCCAGCAGCCCCAGGGGATCAGAGACCCAGTACTTC.

This sequence joins TRBV5-1 and TRBJ1-6; no definite D call. Germline loops: CDR1 SGHRS, CDR2 YFSETQ. This CDR3 is built from 12 residues. Trimming left V 2 bases short and J 7 bases short, with 4 bases between. The CDR3 sequence is CASSFENSPLHF. The CDR3 DNA sequence: TGCGCCAGCAGCTTTGAGAATTCACCCCTCCACTTT.

This chain connects TRBV11-3 to TRBJ2-1; 11 positions agree with TRBD2. Losses at the gene ends were 2 bases for V and 6 bases for J; bases not matched to a gene: 0. Per germline, CDR1 SGHNT and CDR2 YENEEA. CDR3 length equals 14 residues. CDR3 amino acids: CASSLTSGSNEQFF. The CDR3 DNA follows: TGTGCCAGCAGCTTAACTAGCGGGAGCAATGAGCAGTTCTTC.

CDR3 in amino acids: CASSQSGGMGEAFF. The CDR3 nucleotides read TGCGCCAGCAGCCAGTCAGGGGGCATGGGTGAAGCTTTCTTT. This chain connects TRBV4-3 to TRBJ1-1; TRBD1 matches at 8 bases. CDR3 length: 14 amino acids. J gave up 7 bases and V 3 bases, and 7 bases lay outside the gene matches. Per germline, CDR1 LGHNA and CDR2 YSLEER.

The chain couples TRBV6-2 or TRBV6-3 to TRBJ2-3; D remains ambiguous. V shed 2 bases and J shed 4 bases, with 16 bases lying between them. The CDR3 has 16 amino acids. Looked up from germline, CDR1 is MNHEY and CDR2 is SVGEGT. CDR3 protein: CASSYNILGRSDTQYF. CDR3 DNA sequence: TGTGCCAGCAGTTACAATATCCTGGGTCGGTCAGATACGCAGTATTTT.

Written as DNA, the CDR3 is TGTGCCAGTAACTACGGTACCGCCGGGGAGCTGTTTTTT. Amino acids: CASNYGTAGELFF. The J gene is TRBJ2-2, the V gene TRBV19; D is uncertain. This CDR3 has 13 amino acids. CDR1 and CDR2 (germline): LNHDA, SQIVND (reference sequence). The ends were cut back, 7 bases at V and 6 bases at J, with 12 bases in the middle.

The chain carries TRBV11-1 and TRBJ2-3; D uncertain. The germline V gene has CDR1 SGHAT and CDR2 FQDESV (reference sequence). This CDR3 has 14 residues. Trimming removed 0 bases from V and 1 base from J, with 5 bases in between. In DNA form, the CDR3 reads TGTGCCAGCAGCTTAGCGGGCCGCACAGATACGCAGTATTTT. This gives the protein CASSLAGRTDTQYF.